The text below deals with one T cell receptor beta chain. What it binds is not known. The entry originates in a study of shared clonotypes between healthy human individuals. The CDR3 is made up of 16 amino acids. The ends were cut back, 3 bases at V and 3 bases at J, with 14 bases in the middle. Germline-derived CDR1 and CDR2 are MNHEY and SMNVEV (reference sequence). Study outcomes and limitations: Non-shared clonotypes had lower generation probabilities than those shared by all four donors.

Only in-frame clones appear in the TCRdb table, and some are missing; sequencing was by immunoSEQ multiplex PCR. This table holds under 2,500,000 clones, approximately 95% found once. This TCR derives from a man aged 18-30 years in good health. The J gene is TRBJ2-2, the V gene TRBV27; D uncertain. Sequencing was performed on naive CD4+ T cells sorted from blood. Subset of the sample: CD45RA+ positively selected. The DNA for the CDR3 is TGTGCCAGCAGTTTCCTGTGGGCCCAAGACACCGGGGAGCTGTTTTTT. It encodes CASSFLWAQDTGELFF.